This TCR beta chain is from a study of T cells after yellow fever vaccination. For this clonotype: At one end the junction does not follow the germline gene, possibly because of a read error.

As TCR cDNA was made by 5'RACE template switching, a universal primer site and UMIs were added. TCRdb called the 5' RACE reads again in MiXCR, with one record for every CDR3 protein. The sample holds about 160,000 distinct CDR3 sequences; under 7.5% are singletons and the top ten take about 2.5%. The CDR3 runs to 13 residues. Germline values: CDR1 SGHRS, CDR2 YFSETQ. The sequence was obtained from a man aged 18-30 years who received the YFV17D yellow fever vaccine. Sample: CD4+ T cells sorted from PBMCs, taken 4 to 6 days after the first yellow fever vaccination. This chain uses TRBV5-1 with TRBJ2-3, with D hard to call. Here the CDR3 DNA reads TGCGCCGGCAGCTTGGTCCCCACAGATACGCAGTATTTT. Translation: CAGSLVPTDTQYF.